Described below is a single T cell receptor beta chain sequence and its context. V gave up 0 bases and J gave up 4 bases, with 22 bases separating them. The length of the CDR3 is 19 residues. Germline values: CDR1 MGHRA, CDR2 YSYEKL. The sample is drawn from a study of blood T cell repertoires in COVID-19. Assay: immunoSEQ multiplex PCR; the TCRdb copy retains only in-frame clones and omits some. The profile covers around 300,000 clones, with less than 90% appearing a single time and around 13% taken by the ten largest. The clonotype comes from a woman in her 70s with COVID-19, enrolled during active disease. The sample was peripheral blood. This chain links TRBV4-1 with TRBJ2-1; weak D call: TRBD2 (7 bases). CDR3 DNA sequence: TGCGCCAGCAGCCAAGATTTCGTACTCGCGGGGGCGTTTTACAATGAGCAGTTCTTC. This gives the protein CASSQDFVLAGAFYNEQFF.